Listed here is a single T cell receptor beta chain. Its antigen remains unknown. The data originate from a study of OX40 agonist ivuxolimab in advanced cancers. Across the study: The study enrolled dose-escalation patients with hepatocellular carcinoma, melanoma, renal cell or head and neck cancer. A male proportion of approximately 83% was recorded, with mean age approximately 57 years and range roughly 20 to 85. Whole-study findings and limits: CD8+ T cells (on average) carried more expanded clones than CD4+ T cells. Relatively little clonal expansion, among the lowest observed, appeared in partial responders at 0.1-3.0 mg/kg.

This CDR3 comprises 15 residues. The V and J ends lost 0 bases and 9 bases respectively, with 15 bases between them. Germline V gives CDR1 LGHNA, CDR2 YSLEER. Profiling relied on immunoSEQ multiplex PCR, and the TCRdb table lists in-frame clones only, not all of them. The sample shows 55,000 to 80,000 clones, around 84% of them seen only once. Sequencing was performed on CD4+ or CD8+ T cells sorted from blood, taken in a trial of the OX40 agonist ivuxolimab. This sequence was found in an adult with an advanced solid tumor such as melanoma, head and neck, liver or kidney cancer. The chain joins TRBV4-3 to TRBJ1-5; D unclear. In DNA form, the CDR3 reads TGCGCCAGCAGCCAAGATACTTCACGGCTCCTGCCCCAGCATTTT. Residues: CASSQDTSRLLPQHF.